The rows below give T cell receptor beta chains drawn from one sample of a study of blood T cells in healthy people across ages. TCRdb re-analysed the 5' RACE reads in MiXCR, keeping a single row per CDR3 protein. The sample consists of around 1.5 million distinct CDR3 sequences, 45% to 70% of them appearing once. Specimen: blood. Source of these receptors: a man aged 18-30 years in good health. The CDR3 runs from the conserved cysteine through the conserved F or W. Each record gives: CDR3 length, D gene, clone size, V gene, J gene, CDR3 DNA, CDR3 protein. The D gene is left open where the match is weak. A row's size may be missing; if present it is once, few, many or a size class.

16	.	few	TRBV12-3/TRBV12-4	TRBJ2-1	TGTGCCAGCACCCTCAGTAGTAGCAGATCTTTTGGTGAGCAGTTCTTC	CASTLSSSRSFGEQFF
16	TRBD2	.	TRBV6-5	TRBJ2-3	TGTGCCAGCAGTTCGACACTAGCGGGGGACACAGATACGCAGTATTTT	CASSSTLAGDTDTQYF
13	TRBD1	few	TRBV29-1	TRBJ2-6	TGCAGCGTTGTACAGGGGAAGGCCAACGTCCTGACTTTC	CSVVQGKANVLTF
14	.	.	TRBV6-6	TRBJ2-1	TGTGCCAGCAACTTGGGGGGTGGCTACAATGAGCAGTTCTTC	CASNLGGGYNEQFF
15	.	.	TRBV4-2	TRBJ1-5	TGTGCCAGCAGCCAAGTAGGTCAGGACGTGGGGGCCCAGCATTTT	CASSQVGQDVGAQHF
14	TRBD1	.	TRBV28	TRBJ2-5	TGTGCCAGCAGTAGGACAGGTTTTATGAAGACCCAGTACTTC	CASSRTGFMKTQYF
16	TRBD2	.	TRBV4-1	TRBJ2-7	TGCGCCAGCAGCCAAGATACGGCTAGCGGAAGCTACGAGCAGTACTTC	CASSQDTASGSYEQYF
12	.	few	TRBV6-6	TRBJ2-5	TGTGCCAGCTGGGGCAGGTTAGAGACCCAGTACTTC	CASWGRLETQYF
14	.	.	TRBV6-5	TRBJ2-1	TGTGCCAGCAGTTACTTGGGGGGTCGAGAGACCCAGTTCTTC	CASSYLGGRETQFF
14	TRBD2	.	TRBV12-3/TRBV12-4	TRBJ2-1	TGTGCCAGCAACGGCGGGGGGGTCGCGAATGAGCAGTTCTTC	CASNGGGVANEQFF
16	TRBD2	.	TRBV7-7	TRBJ2-3	TGTGCCAGCAGCTCGGGACTAGCGGGAGTTGGAGATACGCAGTATTTT	CASSSGLAGVGDTQYF
17	TRBD2	few	TRBV5-1	TRBJ2-1	TGCGCCAGCAGCACGGGACTAGCGGGAGGACGGGACAATGAGCAGTTCTTC	CASSTGLAGGRDNEQFF
11	.	.	TRBV25-1	TRBJ2-1	TGTGCCAGCCAAGAAGGTCCGGAGCAGTTCTTC	CASQEGPEQFF
12	.	few	TRBV29-1	TRBJ1-2	TGCAGCGTTGTTGCAGGACGCTATGGCTACACCTTC	CSVVAGRYGYTF
16	TRBD2	.	TRBV6-6	TRBJ2-1	TGTGCCAGCAGTTATTCGGGCGGGAGGGCCGACAATGAGCAGTTCTTC	CASSYSGGRADNEQFF
16	TRBD2	once	TRBV14	TRBJ2-3	TGTGCCAGCAGCGAACTAGCGGGAGGGCCGGGGGATACGCAGTATTTT	CASSELAGGPGDTQYF
11	.	.	TRBV20-1	TRBJ2-3	TGCAGTGCTAAAGTTCCAGATACGCAGTATTTT	CSAKVPDTQYF
11	.	few	TRBV29-1	TRBJ1-2	TGCAGCGTTGCCAGCGGGTATGGCTACACCTTC	CSVASGYGYTF
18	.	few	TRBV29-1	TRBJ2-1	TGCAGCGTTGAAGATCGGAAGGGACTGGGCTTTACTCCGGATGAGCAGTTCTTC	CSVEDRKGLGFTPDEQFF
15	.	.	TRBV28	TRBJ2-7	TGTGCCAGCAGTATTGGGCCCCGCAGCTCCTACGAGCAGTACTTC	CASSIGPRSSYEQYF
17	.	.	TRBV6-2/TRBV6-3	TRBJ2-1	TGTGCCAGCAGGGAACGTGGGGGCCCTCCTAGTTACAATGAGCAGTTCTTC	CASRERGGPPSYNEQFF
15	.	.	TRBV4-2	TRBJ2-3	TGTGCCAGCAGCCGAAGAATTACTAGCACAGATACGCAGTATTTT	CASSRRITSTDTQYF
16	TRBD2	.	TRBV20-1	TRBJ2-1	TGCAGTGCGAGGACTAGCGGGAGTTTACCGGGCAATGAGCAGTTCTTC	CSARTSGSLPGNEQFF
13	TRBD1	.	TRBV6-5	TRBJ1-6	TGTGCCAGCAGTTTTCCAGGGGGTTCACCCCTCCACTTT	CASSFPGGSPLHF
17	TRBD1	.	TRBV4-3	TRBJ2-4	TGCGCCAGCAGCCAATCATTCACCCGGGACAGGGGAAAAGAGCAGTACTTC	CASSQSFTRDRGKEQYF
16	.	.	TRBV19	TRBJ2-1	TGTGCCAGTAGTATAGAAGGAGGGAGCTCCTACAATGAGCAGTTCTTC	CASSIEGGSSYNEQFF
15	.	.	TRBV7-9	TRBJ1-6	TGTGCCAGCAGCTCCGGCGGCAGGGATGACTCACCCCTCCACTTT	CASSSGGRDDSPLHF
15	.	.	TRBV4-1	TRBJ2-3	TGCGCCAGCAGCCAATTTTTTCCCGAGCAGGATACGCAGTATTTT	CASSQFFPEQDTQYF
14	TRBD1	.	TRBV20-1	TRBJ1-6	TGCAGTGCTGTGACAGGGGGAATTGATTCACCCCTCCACTTT	CSAVTGGIDSPLHF
14	.	.	TRBV11-1	TRBJ2-7	TGTGCCAGCAGCTTAGTCGAACAGGCCTACGAGCAGTACTTC	CASSLVEQAYEQYF
17	.	few	TRBV7-2	TRBJ2-3	TGTGCCAGCAGCCTGACAGGTGCGGGTTCTAGCACAGATACGCAGTATTTT	CASSLTGAGSSTDTQYF
13	.	few	TRBV29-1	TRBJ2-5	TGCAGCGTTGAAGAGAACGACCAAGAGACCCAGTACTTC	CSVEENDQETQYF
16	TRBD1	.	TRBV20-1	TRBJ1-4	TGCAGTGCTAACAGAGAAGGAACCTGGGACAGTATGCAACTGTTTTTT	CSANREGTWDSMQLFF
16	TRBD2	.	TRBV4-1	TRBJ2-1	TGCGCCAGCAGCCACCTAGCGGGAAACTCCTACAATGAGCAGTTCTTC	CASSHLAGNSYNEQFF
15	TRBD1	.	TRBV7-9	TRBJ1-2	TGTGCCAGCAGTCCGGACGCCGGGACAGGGGAAGGCTACACCTTC	CASSPDAGTGEGYTF
11	.	few	TRBV3-1	TRBJ2-2	TGTGCCAGCAGACACGACGGGGAGCTGTTTTTT	CASRHDGELFF
15	TRBD1	.	TRBV6-5	TRBJ1-4	TGTGCCAGCAGCCAGGGGGGGGCATCTAATGAAAAACTGTTTTTT	CASSQGGASNEKLFF
17	.	once	TRBV5-1	TRBJ2-7	TGCGCCAGCAGCTTGGGGGTGTCTGTCGAAAACCGCTACGAGCAGTACTTC	CASSLGVSVENRYEQYF
13	TRBD1	.	TRBV29-1	TRBJ1-4	TGCAGCGTTCTAAGGACAGGCAATGAAAAACTGTTTTTT	CSVLRTGNEKLFF